The entry that follows covers one T cell receptor beta chain sequence. Source study methods: Counts of nucleated cells, estimated from reference gene primer amplification, were obtained. Method: immunoSEQ multiplex PCR; TCRdb's copy keeps in-frame clones and lacks some. V, J and clone size reflect that table, while D and trimming were determined from the DNA. The sample shows around 190,000 clones, 88% of them seen only once. The sample originates from a study of blood T cell repertoires in COVID-19. Study-level background: The origin of the acute and convalescent COVID-19 samples was the United States, Italy and Spain. PBMCs, B-cell-depleted T cells, or T cells provided the cDNA or gDNA that made up the material.

There are 16 residues in the CDR3. In germline, CDR1 is LNHDA, CDR2 SQIVND (reference sequence). The trim removed 5 bases at V and 3 bases at J, leaving 10 bases unmatched. V gene TRBV19 combines with J gene TRBJ1-1; the match to TRBD1 covers 9 bases. What was sequenced was peripheral blood. The TCR comes from a man between 18 and 29 years old with active or convalescent COVID-19. This CDR3 reads CASSPDRGRKDTEAFF. CDR3 bases: TGTGCCAGTAGTCCGGACAGGGGAAGGAAGGACACTGAAGCTTTCTTT.